Listed here are 30 T cell receptor beta chains from one sample, sequenced in a study of cytomegalovirus exposure and HLA in healthy donors. Both 60 Vbeta primers and 13 Jbeta primers went into the PCR. Assay used: immunoSEQ multiplex PCR; TCRdb lists only in-frame clones, some missing. The repertoire table contains about 88,000 clones. What was sequenced was PBMCs. These receptors originate from a girl aged 10-17 years in good health and CMV-seropositive.

This chain uses TRBV7-2 with TRBJ1-5; a possible D gene is TRBD1 (6 bases). Trimming pared 8 bases from V and 5 bases from J, leaving 16 bases between. Looked up from germline, CDR1 is SGHTA and CDR2 is FQGNSA. This CDR3 contains 14 residues. CDR3 bases: TGTGCCAGCGGACTCCAAGGGGGTCATCAGCCCCAGCATTTT. Its protein product is CASGLQGGHQPQHF. The whole variable domain, filled in from reference TRBV7-2 and TRBJ1-5, reads GAGVSQSPSNKVTEKGKDVELRCDPISGHTALYWYRQSLGQGLEFLIYFQGNSAPDKSGLPSDRFSAERTGGSVSTLTIQRTQQEDSAVYLCASGLQGGHQPQHFGDGTRLSIL.

The rearrangement joins TRBV4-3 to TRBJ2-1, with 9 nucleotides matching TRBD2. In germline, CDR1 is LGHNA, CDR2 YSLEER. The J segment lost 5 bases and the V segment lost 1 base, leaving 6 bases of the junction unmatched. The CDR3 runs 16 residues. The CDR3 spells CASSQAPASGDNEQFF. In DNA form, the CDR3 reads TGCGCCAGCAGCCAAGCACCGGCTAGCGGGGACAATGAGCAGTTCTTC.

Remarks on this clone: The junction departs from germline at one end; a sequencing error may be responsible. Here the CDR3 DNA reads TGTGCCAGCATGCCCTTGAGACCAGACACTGAAGATTTCTTT. Protein: CASMPLRPDTEDFF. The gene calls are TRBV7-9 and TRBJ1-1; D not resolved. CDR1 is SEHNR and CDR2 is FQNEAQ in the germline V gene (reference sequence). The CDR3 sequence is 14 residues long.

The chain links TRBV28 to TRBJ2-1; 7 bases fit TRBD1. Germline V gene lookup returns CDR1 MDHEN and CDR2 SYDVKM. The CDR3 sequence is 11 residues long. Trimming removed 5 bases from V and 12 bases from J; junction bases left unmatched: 4. The CDR3 is CASSPGGPQFF. For the CDR3, the DNA is TGTGCCAGCAGTCCAGGGGGACCGCAGTTCTTC.

V gene TRBV7-2 combines with J gene TRBJ2-1; D uncertain. Germline values: CDR1 SGHTA, CDR2 FQGNSA. V shed 2 bases and J shed 6 bases, with 5 bases lying between them. The CDR3 has 12 residues. The CDR3 DNA sequence: TGTGCCAGCAGCTTATACAGCAATGAGCAGTTCTTC. It specifies CASSLYSNEQFF.

The genes are TRBV7-9 and TRBJ1-6, with a tentative D call TRBD1 (6 bases). There are 15 residues in the CDR3. CDR1 is SEHNR and CDR2 is FQNEAQ in the germline V gene (reference sequence). Deletions cut 4 bases from V and 5 bases from J, with 12 bases between. CDR3 protein: CASSSRDIDNSPLHF. The CDR3 DNA reads TGTGCCAGCAGCTCCCGGGACATCGATAATTCACCCCTCCACTTT.

This sequence joins TRBV19 and TRBJ2-7; TRBD1 might be the D (6 bases). The CDR3 contains 16 residues. With 0 bases removed from V and 2 bases from J, the gap between germline ends came to 14 bases. From germline, CDR1 is LNHDA and CDR2 SQIVND (reference sequence). The CDR3 DNA is TGTGCCAGTAGTATAGATGATGACAGGAGGACCTACGAGCAGTACTTC. Translating it yields CASSIDDDRRTYEQYF.

The chain links TRBV15 to TRBJ2-1, with D possibly TRBD1 on 5 matching bases. The V gene's germline CDR1 is LNHNV and CDR2 YYDKDF (reference sequence). The CDR3 contains 12 residues. V was shortened by 5 bases and J by 7 bases, with 9 bases between the two germline ends. The CDR3 spells CATSLQDNEQFF. For the CDR3, the DNA is TGTGCCACCAGCTTACAGGATAATGAGCAGTTCTTC.

The chain has TRBV5-6 and TRBJ2-7; TRBD1 agrees at 7 bases. This CDR3 is 14 amino acids long. Germline trimming cut 4 bases from V and 4 bases from J; bases unmatched to any gene: 8. Germline loops: CDR1 SGHDT, CDR2 YYEEEE. The CDR3 reads CASSARDSLYEQYF. CDR3 DNA sequence: TGTGCCAGCAGCGCTAGGGACAGCCTTTACGAGCAGTACTTC.

This chain joins TRBV5-6 and TRBJ2-7; the D gene is possibly TRBD2 (6 bases). The V end lost 4 bases, the J end lost 3 bases, and 11 bases lay between the germline ends. The CDR3 has 13 amino acids. Germline V gives CDR1 SGHDT, CDR2 YYEEEE. CDR3 protein: CASSRGTDYEQYV. The CDR3 DNA sequence: TGTGCCAGCAGCCGGGGGACGGACTACGAGCAGTACGTC.

The CDR3 spells CASSVRSYNEKLFF. The CDR3 DNA sequence: TGTGCCAGCTCGGTGAGGTCGTATAATGAAAAACTGTTTTTT. V and J are TRBV18 and TRBJ1-4; D is undetermined. Germline V gene sequence: CDR1 KGHSH, CDR2 LQKENI. The CDR3 totals 14 residues. Between the trimmed V and J ends, which lost 6 bases and 4 bases, there was a span of 12 bases.

The chain links TRBV4-3 to TRBJ1-1; D not certain. V dropped 0 bases and J dropped 0 bases, with 11 bases sitting between them. CDR1 and CDR2 from the germline V gene are LGHNA and YSLEER. This CDR3 is built from 16 residues. In DNA form, the CDR3 reads TGCGCCAGCAGCCAAGATAGATCGGGATTGAACACTGAAGCTTTCTTT. This gives the protein CASSQDRSGLNTEAFF.

For the CDR3, the DNA is TGTGCCACCAGGGGGAGCCCGGGTGGTCAGCCCCAGCATTTT. Protein sequence: CATRGSPGGQPQHF. V and J are TRBV15 and TRBJ1-5; no definite D call. Germline V gene sequence: CDR1 LNHNV, CDR2 YYDKDF (reference sequence). This CDR3 region has 14 residues. The V gene lost 6 bases and the J gene lost 6 bases, with 15 bases spanning the gap. Combining the CDR3 with reference TRBV15 and TRBJ1-5 gives the whole variable domain DAMVIQNPRYQVTQFGKPVTLSCSQTLNHNVMYWYQQKSSQAPKLLFHYYDKDFNNEADTPDNFQSRRPNTSFCFLDIRSPGLGDTAMYLCATRGSPGGQPQHFGDGTRLSIL.

The chain combines TRBV7-2 with TRBJ2-7; 10 bases match TRBD2. V lost 2 bases, J lost 3 bases, and 4 bases stayed unmatched. This CDR3 is built from 15 residues. Germline V lookup: CDR1 SGHTA, CDR2 FQGNSA. The CDR3 bases are TGTGCCAGCAGCTTAACTCTAGCGGGGGTCTACGAGCAGTACTTC. Translating it yields CASSLTLAGVYEQYF.

The chain couples TRBV15 to TRBJ1-6; D may be TRBD1 (5 bases). From germline, CDR1 is LNHNV and CDR2 YYDKDF (reference sequence). V dropped 3 bases and J dropped 7 bases, with 13 bases sitting between them. The CDR3 extends over 15 amino acids. The DNA for the CDR3 is TGTGCCACCAGCAGCTGGGGCCAACCGAATTCACCCCTCCACTTT. This gives the protein CATSSWGQPNSPLHF.

The rearrangement uses TRBV7-6 and TRBJ2-2; a possible D gene is TRBD1 (5 bases). The CDR3 length is 15 residues. Per germline, CDR1 SGHVS and CDR2 FNYEAQ. Trimming pared 0 bases from V and 4 bases from J, leaving 9 bases between. The CDR3: CASSLADSPTGELFF. The CDR3 DNA sequence: TGTGCCAGCAGCTTAGCCGACAGTCCCACCGGGGAGCTGTTTTTT.

The chain links TRBV15 to TRBJ2-2, with 9 bases fitting TRBD1. The CDR3 spans 19 residues. V gave up 0 bases and J gave up 2 bases; unmatched junction bases: 10. The V gene's germline CDR1 is LNHNV and CDR2 YYDKDF (reference sequence). DNA for the CDR3: TGTGCCACCAGCAGAGAGTGGGCAGGGACAGGGTCCAACACCGGGGAGCTGTTTTTT. Translating it yields CATSREWAGTGSNTGELFF.

The CDR3 reads CASSLWGGGQPQHF. CDR3 DNA: TGTGCCAGCAGCCTGTGGGGAGGAGGTCAGCCCCAGCATTTT. The V call is TRBV9, the J call TRBJ1-5; unclear D gene. Trimming cost V 4 bases and J 6 bases, with 14 bases left between them. This CDR3 spans 14 amino acids. The germline gives CDR1 SGDLS, CDR2 YYNGEE.

The chain employs TRBV7-3 and TRBJ1-2; maybe TRBD1 (6 bases). The V end was cut by 5 bases, the J end by 13 bases, with 23 bases between. The CDR3 totals 14 residues. Per germline, CDR1 SGHTA and CDR2 FQGTGA. The CDR3: CASSQGSGGGGSTF. As DNA, the CDR3 is TGTGCCAGCAGCCAAGGAAGCGGGGGAGGGGGATCCACCTTC. The variable domain in full, completed from reference TRBV7-3 and TRBJ1-2, reads GAGVSQTPSNKVTEKGKYVELRCDPISGHTALYWYRQSLGQGPEFLIYFQGTGAADDSGLPNDRFFAVRPEGSVSTLKIQRTERGDSAVYLCASSQGSGGGGSTFGSGTRLTVV.

The rearrangement links TRBV5-1 to TRBJ1-5; 12 nucleotides align to TRBD1. The CDR3 is 19 amino acids. Looked up from germline, CDR1 is SGHRS and CDR2 is YFSETQ. V lost 5 bases, J lost 2 bases, and 14 bases stayed unmatched. CDR3 in amino acids: CASSLLVGTGGICNQPQHF. For the CDR3, the DNA is TGCGCCAGCAGTCTCCTCGTCGGGACAGGGGGCATTTGCAATCAGCCCCAGCATTTT.

The DNA of the CDR3 is TGTGCCAGCAGTTTTGGAGACAGGGTCTACGAGCAGTACGTC. This encodes CASSFGDRVYEQYV. This sequence joins TRBV28 and TRBJ2-7, with 7 positions matching TRBD1. CDR3 size: 14 residues. Germline V gene data show CDR1 as MDHEN and CDR2 as SYDVKM. The J segment lost 3 bases and the V segment lost 3 bases, leaving 5 bases of the junction unmatched.

This chain joins TRBV6-5 and TRBJ1-2, with D possibly matching TRBD1 (6 bases). The CDR3 contains 15 residues. V was shortened by 6 bases and J by 2 bases, with 16 bases between the two germline ends. Germline CDR1 and CDR2: MNHEY and SVGAGI. CDR3 DNA sequence: TGTGCCAGCAGACTAACCCTGACAGGAAACTATGGCTACACCTTC. It codes for CASRLTLTGNYGYTF.

This chain connects TRBV14 to TRBJ2-3; D is possibly TRBD2 (6 bases). V was clipped by 4 bases and J by 0 bases, with 17 bases between them. The CDR3 extends over 17 amino acids. Per germline, CDR1 SGHDN and CDR2 FVKESK. The CDR3 nucleotides are TGTGCCAGCAGCCCATCGAGGAGCGGGTACAGCACAGATACGCAGTATTTT. It yields the protein CASSPSRSGYSTDTQYF.

The chain uses TRBV18 and TRBJ2-5; 12 bases are shared with TRBD1. This CDR3 comprises 19 residues. The ends lost 1 base at V and 7 bases at J; junction bases unmatched: 16. Germline loops: CDR1 KGHSH, CDR2 LQKENI. CDR3 loop: CASSPRDRGREAWGGTQYF. CDR3 sequence (DNA): TGTGCCAGCTCACCACGGGACAGGGGGCGGGAGGCCTGGGGAGGGACCCAGTACTTC.

The rearrangement joins TRBV7-9 to TRBJ2-3; TRBD2 matches 9 bases. Germline CDR1 and CDR2: SEHNR and FQNEAQ (reference sequence). The CDR3 has 16 amino acids. Trimming took 2 bases from V and 2 from J; bases not matched to a gene: 5. CDR3 residues: CASSLRAGGSTDTQYF. DNA of the CDR3: TGTGCCAGCAGCTTACGAGCGGGGGGCTCCACAGATACGCAGTATTTT.

The chain combines TRBV6-5 with TRBJ1-4; 7 bases fit TRBD1. Germline loops: CDR1 MNHEY, CDR2 SVGAGI. After removal of 6 bases from V and 3 bases from J, the junction contained 4 bases not matched to a gene. The CDR3 consists of 14 residues. The CDR3 region is CASRTGTPNEKLFF. CDR3 in DNA: TGTGCCAGCAGGACAGGGACCCCTAATGAAAAACTGTTTTTT.

The rearrangement links TRBV10-3 to TRBJ2-7; tentatively, D is TRBD1 (7 bases). CDR3 length: 15 residues. CDR1 is ENHRY, CDR2 SYGVKD, per germline. The germline V and J ends were trimmed by 3 bases and 4 bases, with 16 bases remaining between them. The CDR3 DNA is TGTGCCATCAGTGATATGGAGGGGGCGTTTTACGAGCAGTACTTC. Amino acid sequence: CAISDMEGAFYEQYF.

V and J are TRBV4-1 and TRBJ2-7; 13 nucleotides line up with TRBD2. Looked up from germline, CDR1 is MGHRA and CDR2 is YSYEKL. With 1 base clipped from V and 2 bases from J, the junction kept 5 bases outside the gene matches. The CDR3 spans 17 residues. DNA for the CDR3: TGCGCCAGCAGCCAAGGGACTAGCGGGGGTTTTGCCTACGAGCAGTACTTC. This encodes CASSQGTSGGFAYEQYF.

V usage is TRBV5-1 and J usage is TRBJ2-7; 9 positions match TRBD1. The CDR3 covers 17 residues. Germline trimming cut 1 base from V and 1 base from J; bases unmatched to any gene: 9. Germline V gene sequence: CDR1 SGHRS, CDR2 YFSETQ. The CDR3 sequence: CASSLRTGVKGSYEQYF. In DNA form, the CDR3 reads TGCGCCAGCAGCTTGAGGACAGGGGTGAAAGGGTCCTACGAGCAGTACTTC. Looking up the rest from reference TRBV5-1 and TRBJ2-7 gives the full variable domain: KAGVTQTPRYLIKTRGQQVTLSCSPISGHRSVSWYQQTPGQGLQFLFEYFSETQRNKGNFPGRFSGRQFSNSRSEMNVSTLELGDSALYLCASSLRTGVKGSYEQYFGPGTRLTVT.

The chain is built from TRBV6-7 and TRBJ2-7; the D is unclear. TRBV6-7 is classed as an ORF, of uncertain function. The V end lost 0 bases, the J end lost 7 bases, and 16 bases lay between the germline ends. This CDR3 has 15 residues. The CDR3 bases are TGTGCCAGCAGTTACTCCCGAGAGTTCTCGAGGGAGCAGTACGTC. It yields the protein CASSYSREFSREQYV.